The entry below describes one T cell receptor beta chain. The antigen is not known. This entry is derived from a study of regulatory T cells in long-lasting Graves disease. Study observations and caveats: Persistent disease preferred TRBV28, TRBJ1-2 and TRBJ2-5; new disease, TRBV20-1 and TRBJ2-1. Reduced TCR diversity was observed in persistent Graves' patients versus newly diagnosed patients. Persistent patients shared more public clonotypes (2,741) than newly diagnosed patients (about 1,000).

Construction of TCR beta libraries relied on iRepertoire HTBI primers and on Arm-PCR targeting CDR3 regions. TCRdb itself ran the multiplex PCR reads through MiXCR, one entry per CDR3 protein. The sample has about 470,000 distinct CDR3 sequences; less than 25% are singletons. Time point of the sample: persistent/refractory GD, antithyroid drugs over 5 years with positive TRAb. PBMC RNA was the source of the TCR library. This CDR3 has 14 amino acids. V shed 4 bases, J shed 5 bases, and the junction held 5 bases outside the gene matches. The germline gives CDR1 LNHNV, CDR2 YYDKDF (reference sequence). Sequencing used peripheral blood mononuclear cells (PBMCs), obtained when the disease was refractory, from a patient treated with antithyroid drugs. This chain joins TRBV15 and TRBJ2-7, with 10 bases aligning to TRBD1. This clonotype was sampled from a female donor with Graves disease. The CDR3 here is CATSNQDRGHEQYF. CDR3 nucleotides: TGTGCCACCAGCAATCAAGACAGGGGGCACGAGCAGTACTTC.